Following are 8 T cell receptor beta chains from one sample sequenced in a study of T cell changes during pregnancy in multiple sclerosis. Data came from immunoSEQ multiplex PCR; TCRdb stores just in-frame clones and leaves some out. The table lists tens of thousands of clones, about 89% of them singletons, with around 0.9% in the top ten. Source: peripheral blood, taken in the second trimester of pregnancy. Every receptor here comes from a female donor with multiple sclerosis, enrolled in a pregnancy study.

This chain connects TRBV6-1 to TRBJ1-3; 11 bases agree with TRBD1. CDR1 MNHNS and CDR2 SASEGT come from the germline V gene. CDR3 length: 17 residues. Losses at the gene ends were 1 base for V and 3 bases for J; bases not matched to a gene: 5. The CDR3 DNA follows: TGTGCCAGCAGTGAAGGGACAGGGGGCTTAGGTGGAAACACCATATATTTT. Its translation: CASSEGTGGLGGNTIYF.

The chain combines TRBV6-4 with TRBJ2-3; D not resolved. Germline V CDR1 and CDR2: MRHNA, SNTAGT. The CDR3 covers 15 residues. The ends were cut back, 2 bases at V and 5 bases at J, with 14 bases in the middle. The CDR3 protein is CASSDGNSRVDTQYF. The CDR3 DNA follows: TGTGCCAGCAGTGACGGTAATAGCCGAGTAGATACGCAGTATTTT.

The rearrangement joins TRBV5-4 to TRBJ2-1; D may be TRBD2 (6 bases). The germline V gene has CDR1 SGHNT and CDR2 YYREEE (reference sequence). The CDR3 covers 16 residues. The V end lost 5 bases, the J end lost 5 bases, and 20 bases lay between the germline ends. CDR3 sequence reads: CASRDPGLGADNEQFF. DNA of the CDR3: TGTGCCAGCAGGGACCCGGGACTCGGAGCCGACAATGAGCAGTTCTTC.

This chain uses TRBV13 with TRBJ1-1, with 10 bases that match TRBD1. V lost 4 bases and J lost 8; bases outside the gene matches: 10. The germline V gene encodes CDR1 PRHDT and CDR2 FYEKMQ (reference sequence). This CDR3 is 15 amino acids long. The CDR3 sequence: CASSSRRGQGIEAFF. The DNA for the CDR3 is TGTGCCAGCAGCTCGCGCCGGGGACAGGGGATAGAAGCTTTCTTT.

In its sample, this clone was seen a few times. V is TRBV7-6 and J is TRBJ2-7, with a tentative D call TRBD1 (5 bases). V was trimmed by 1 base and J by 6 bases, leaving 10 bases between them. This CDR3 spans 13 amino acids. Germline V CDR1 and CDR2: SGHVS, FNYEAQ. The CDR3 region is CASSLVQGLEQYF. CDR3 nucleotides: TGTGCCAGCAGCTTAGTTCAGGGCCTCGAGCAGTACTTC.

V is TRBV18 and J is TRBJ1-4; the match to TRBD1 covers 7 bases. This CDR3 spans 15 amino acids. V lost 5 bases to trimming and J lost 11 bases; unmatched junction nucleotides: 14. The V gene's germline CDR1 is KGHSH and CDR2 LQKENI. The CDR3 nucleotides are TGTGCCAGCTCATCCAAGGACAGGATTCCCTTTAAACTGTTTTTT. Translating gives CASSSKDRIPFKLFF.

This chain joins TRBV9 and TRBJ2-1; 7 bases agree with TRBD1. The CDR3 loop spans 16 amino acids. The V and J ends lost 4 bases and 0 bases, in that order; junction bases with no gene match: 7. The germline CDR1 and CDR2 sequences are SGDLS and YYNGEE. CDR3 coding DNA: TGTGCCAGCAGCAACAACAGGGGTAGCTCCTACAATGAGCAGTTCTTC. Protein sequence: CASSNNRGSSYNEQFF.

The rearrangement uses TRBV7-3 and TRBJ2-1; 8 positions match TRBD2. V trimming: 2 bases; J trimming: 2 bases; junction bases outside the gene matches: 2. Germline V gene data show CDR1 as SGHTA and CDR2 as FQGTGA. The CDR3 sequence is 15 residues long. The CDR3 DNA reads TGTGCCAGCAGCTTAGCGGGGGGCACCTACAATGAGCAGTTCTTC. Residues: CASSLAGGTYNEQFF. Full variable domain (missing parts from reference TRBV7-3 and TRBJ2-1): GAGVSQTPSNKVTEKGKYVELRCDPISGHTALYWYRQSLGQGPEFLIYFQGTGAADDSGLPNDRFFAVRPEGSVSTLKIQRTERGDSAVYLCASSLAGGTYNEQFFGPGTRLTVL.